This T cell receptor beta chain was profiled in a study of resident and recirculating memory T cells in vitiligo (dated by TCRdb to the late 2010s). For the wider study: The study took epidermis from shave biopsies of two lesional and two nonlesional sites, plus PBMCs, from each of a few stable vitiligo patients for TCR beta sequencing. Right before genomic DNA was extracted using the Qiagen DNeasy Blood & Tissue Kit, the samples were homogenized with no cell sorting step. Human TCR beta sequencing was used to test whether specific clones in lesional vitiligo skin differed from clones in nonlesional skin and blood.

About this clone itself: Its target antigen remains unknown. A junction end diverges from the germline sequence, so it may reflect a read error.

Vitiligo was considered stable when no change in lesions had been observed over the previous 6 months. To count as stable, patients also needed to show no confetti depigmentation, which is a clinical sign of active vitiligo. Any patient who had received treatment in the previous three months was excluded. Ficoll density gradient centrifugation was used to isolate PBMCs from heparinized blood, after which the PBMCs were flash-frozen. In the germline V gene, CDR1 corresponds to MDHEN and CDR2 to SYDVKM. The CDR3, from cysteine to phenylalanine, totals 12 residues. The CDR3 DNA has 36 bases and is translated from base 1. TCR beta chains were amplified from genomic DNA using the immunoSEQ hsTCRB kit. Sequencing of TCR beta libraries was performed on an Illumina MiSeq instrument by the immunoSEQ service. The paper's data handling went like this. Repertoire data were analyzed with the immunoSEQ Analyzer. Here the immuneACCESS table is served through TCRdb, limited to in-frame sequences with V and J called. Missing clones are a known gap in these copies; in checked studies unresolved V genes cover under half, and the rest lacks a known reason. That table supplies the V and J calls and clone size; D and trimming were determined from the DNA. This sample is represented by tens of thousands of clones; approximately 89% of them were singletons. The top ten clones comprise around 4.9% of the sample.

General findings and caveats noted by the study authors: Because TCR sequences were not shared across biopsy sites or across patients, the findings suggest that different lesions are infiltrated by different T cell clones, a pattern described as private specificity. Mechanistic studies in the future are needed to assess how much the detected T cell clones and the human Trm pools versus Tcm pools each contribute. Overlap and correlation analysis showed no significant repertoire overlap between biopsies except for each lesion with itself, even within a single patient. No unique dominant TCR clone was detected, and variation in clonality was observed among vitiligo lesions.

The receptor was derived from a male donor with vitiligo. The chain joins TRBV28 to TRBJ2-7; D gene: possibly TRBD2, on 5 matching bases. The sequenced sample consisted of blood. The DNA is as follows: TGTGCCAGCAGTTTTAGTAGGGCGGGTTTGAAATTC. The encoded protein is CASSFSRAGLKF.